Presented here are 26 T cell receptor beta chains from one specimen sequenced in a study of T-cell reconstitution after alpha-beta-depleted transplantation in children. Unique molecular identifiers tagged the TCRbeta library. In TCRdb, the PCR reads were re-called with MiXCR into one record per CDR3 protein. In the table there are about 200,000 distinct CDR3 sequences, approximately 15% of which are singletons. The input for sequencing was PBMCs from the stem cell graft donor, taken from the stem cell graft. These receptor sequences come from a human donor who donated a stem cell graft to a child with acute lymphoblastic leukemia.

V usage is TRBV4-1 and J usage is TRBJ2-2; 14 bases are shared with TRBD2. CDR3 length: 19 residues. CDR1 and CDR2 (germline): MGHRA, YSYEKL. V lost 0 bases and J lost 1; bases outside the gene matches: 4. The CDR3 sequence: CASSQDWGLAGENTGELFF. CDR3 in DNA: TGCGCCAGCAGCCAAGATTGGGGACTAGCGGGAGAGAACACCGGGGAGCTGTTTTTT.

Only a few counts were recorded for this clonotype. The chain uses TRBV5-1 and TRBJ1-2, with 7 bases lining up with TRBD1. Trimming took 4 bases from V and 8 from J; bases not matched to a gene: 11. Germline CDR1 reads SGHRS; CDR2 reads YFSETQ. The CDR3 totals 14 residues. DNA of the CDR3: TGCGCCAGCAGCGGCGGACAGGCTCTCATGGGCTACACCTTC. It translates to CASSGGQALMGYTF.

This clonotype was counted at least ten times. The chain links TRBV5-5 to TRBJ2-7, with TRBD1 identical over 8 bases. The CDR3 runs 14 residues. The V gene end was trimmed by 0 bases and the J gene end by 5 bases; junction bases not matched to a gene: 4. Germline CDR1 SGHKS, CDR2 YYEKEE (reference sequence). This chain's CDR3 is CASSLVDRVHEQYF. The CDR3 DNA reads as TGTGCCAGCAGCTTGGTGGACAGGGTCCACGAGCAGTACTTC.

This clonotype showed up many times. This chain uses TRBV5-1 with TRBJ2-7; 10 positions match TRBD2. Germline CDR1 reads SGHRS; CDR2 reads YFSETQ. J was trimmed by 6 bases and V by 0 bases; bases with no gene match: 9. The CDR3 is 16 residues long. Here the CDR3 reads CASSLAASGSSGEQYF. In DNA, the CDR3 is TGCGCCAGCAGCTTGGCGGCTAGCGGGAGCTCCGGCGAGCAGTACTTC.

Many counts were recorded for this clonotype. The chain couples TRBV5-1 to TRBJ2-1; D possibly matches TRBD1 or TRBD2 (6 bases each). The CDR3 is 16 amino acids. V dropped 5 bases and J dropped 9 bases, with 24 bases sitting between them. Per germline, CDR1 SGHRS and CDR2 YFSETQ. The DNA for the CDR3 is TGCGCCAGCAGTTTTAAAGCGGGCGAAGGGGGATTTGAGCAGTTCTTC. Protein: CASSFKAGEGGFEQFF.

This clonotype was recorded at least ten times. The chain employs TRBV28 and TRBJ2-7, with TRBD2 matching 8 bases. J gave up 4 bases and V 5 bases, and 16 bases lay outside the gene matches. The CDR3 loop spans 17 amino acids. The germline V gene encodes CDR1 MDHEN and CDR2 SYDVKM. CDR3 region: CASSLVPTGTRRYEQYF. CDR3 coding DNA: TGTGCCAGCAGTCTAGTCCCGACCGGGACTAGGCGGTACGAGCAGTACTTC.

This clonotype was seen more than once but under ten times. The V gene is TRBV24-1, the J gene TRBJ2-5, with D unclear. The CDR3 covers 14 residues. V was pared by 9 bases and J by 1 base, with 14 bases between. CDR1 KGHDR and CDR2 SFDVKD come from the germline V gene. The CDR3: CATFTDPGQETQYF. Written as DNA, the CDR3 is TGTGCCACCTTCACAGACCCTGGCCAAGAGACCCAGTACTTC.

This clonotype was detected only once. The genes are TRBV5-5 and TRBJ1-6; D unresolved. Deletions cut 1 base from V and 10 bases from J, with 6 bases between. CDR1 and CDR2 from the germline V gene are SGHKS and YYEKEE (reference sequence). The CDR3 has 12 amino acids. CDR3 in DNA: TGTGCCAGCAGCTTGTCGGACTCACCCCTCCACTTT. This translates into CASSLSDSPLHF. Looking up the rest from reference TRBV5-5 and TRBJ1-6 gives the full variable domain: DAGVTQSPTHLIKTRGQQVTLRCSPISGHKSVSWYQQVLGQGPQFIFQYYEKEERGRGNFPDRFSARQFPNYSSELNVNALLLGDSALYLCASSLSDSPLHFGNGTRLTVT.

The chain is built from TRBV29-1 and TRBJ2-1, with D unresolved. This CDR3 has 14 amino acids. The germline V gene encodes CDR1 SQVTM and CDR2 ANQGSEA. V lost 8 bases and J lost 7, with 21 bases in between. The CDR3 DNA sequence: TGCAGCTACAACCTACGGCTCGACGGAAATGAGCAGTTCTTC. This codes for CSYNLRLDGNEQFF.

This clonotype has a count of ten or more. This rearrangement joins TRBV7-2 to TRBJ2-7; perhaps TRBD1 as D (7 bases). This CDR3 region has 14 residues. V was clipped by 4 bases and J by 3 bases, with 13 bases between them. Germline CDR1 and CDR2: SGHTA and FQGNSA. For the CDR3, the DNA is TGTGCCAGCAGCTCTGGGGGGACAGACTACGAGCAGTACTTC. This gives the protein CASSSGGTDYEQYF.

This clonotype came up a few times. J is TRBJ2-2 and V is TRBV12-3 or TRBV12-4; a possible D gene is TRBD1 (5 bases). V was trimmed by 6 bases and J by 5 bases, leaving 16 bases between them. This CDR3 has 15 residues. The CDR3 protein is CASRSPTVVTGELFF. The CDR3 DNA sequence: TGTGCCAGCAGATCTCCGACAGTCGTTACCGGGGAGCTGTTTTTT.

This clonotype was counted between two and nine times. The genes are TRBV29-1 and TRBJ2-1; D perhaps matches TRBD2 (6 bases). The length of the CDR3 is 14 residues. Germline CDR1 and CDR2: SQVTM and ANQGSEA. Trimming shortened V by 8 bases and J by 5 bases, and 19 bases separated the two germline ends. The CDR3 protein is CSITRGGNHNEQFF. DNA of the CDR3: TGCAGCATTACTCGGGGCGGGAACCACAATGAGCAGTTCTTC.

This clonotype was recorded many times. The chain combines TRBV19 with TRBJ2-7; tentatively, D is TRBD2 (6 bases). The V gene lost 4 bases and the J gene lost 0 bases, with 10 bases spanning the gap. This CDR3 region has 14 residues. Germline assignment: CDR1 LNHDA and CDR2 SQIVND (reference sequence). For the CDR3, the DNA is TGTGCCAGTAGTAGGGACTCTAGCTCCTACGAGCAGTACTTC. It codes for CASSRDSSSYEQYF.

This clonotype was seen more than once but under ten times. The chain uses TRBV30 and TRBJ2-7; D possibly matches TRBD1 or TRBD2 (6 bases each). V was pared by 8 bases and J by 1 base, with 9 bases between. The CDR3 has 11 residues. Germline lookup yields CDR1 GTSNPN and CDR2 SVGIG (reference sequence). The CDR3 here is CAGGRSYEQYF. In nucleotides, the CDR3 is TGTGCCGGGGGGCGGTCCTACGAGCAGTACTTC.

This clonotype was recorded many times. This chain joins TRBV27 and TRBJ2-1; weak D call: TRBD1 (6 bases). CDR3 size: 13 residues. From germline, CDR1 is MNHEY and CDR2 SMNVEV (reference sequence). V was pared by 7 bases and J by 7 bases, with 14 bases between. The CDR3 region is CASNRRGGNEQFF. The DNA of the CDR3 is TGTGCCAGCAACCGCAGGGGTGGGAATGAGCAGTTCTTC.

The table lists this clonotype with many counts. The V and J genes are TRBV12-3 or TRBV12-4 and TRBJ1-2; 7 bases line up with TRBD1. V dropped 3 bases and J dropped 5; count of bases not matched to a gene: 6. The CDR3 covers 14 residues. This chain's CDR3 is CASSFRPGGYGYTF. CDR3 bases: TGTGCCAGCAGTTTTAGACCAGGGGGATATGGCTACACCTTC.

This clonotype was counted ten times or more. This chain connects TRBV24-1 to TRBJ2-5; D remains ambiguous. Germline loops: CDR1 KGHDR, CDR2 SFDVKD. This CDR3 contains 15 residues. V lost 5 bases and J lost 2, with 14 bases in between. The CDR3 DNA sequence: TGTGCCACCAGTGGGTGGGCGGAAGGACAAGAGACCCAGTACTTC. The encoded protein is CATSGWAEGQETQYF.

The table lists this clonotype with many counts. V gene TRBV29-1 combines with J gene TRBJ2-7; TRBD1 agrees at 9 bases. This CDR3 region has 13 residues. Germline CDR1 is SQVTM and CDR2 is ANQGSEA. V lost 5 bases to trimming and J lost 7 bases; unmatched junction nucleotides: 9. As DNA, the CDR3 is TGCAGCGTTATCCGGGACAGGGCTGGGGAGCAGTACTTC. Protein: CSVIRDRAGEQYF.

This clonotype was recorded at least ten times. The rearrangement links TRBV12-3 or TRBV12-4 to TRBJ2-3, with D perhaps TRBD1 (7 bases). The CDR3 length is 14 residues. V lost 8 bases, J lost 3 bases, and 15 bases lay in between. CDR3 DNA sequence: TGTGCCAGCCGGCAGGGGGGTTCTACAGATACGCAGTATTTT. This sequence encodes CASRQGGSTDTQYF.

This clonotype has at least ten counts. The rearrangement links TRBV5-1 to TRBJ1-4; D is perhaps TRBD1 (6 bases). Germline CDR1 is SGHRS and CDR2 is YFSETQ. Trimming shortened V by 0 bases and J by 11 bases, and 14 bases separated the two germline ends. This CDR3 is built from 14 residues. The CDR3 sequence: CASSLGQVDPKLFF. Here the CDR3 DNA reads TGCGCCAGCAGCTTGGGACAGGTGGATCCGAAACTGTTTTTT.

In the case of this clonotype: The junction shows a germline mismatch at one end, possibly a read error. The gene calls are TRBV5-6 and TRBJ2-3, with TRBD1 as a possible D gene (5 bases). The CDR3 extends over 13 amino acids. Germline CDR1 reads SGHDT; CDR2 reads YYEEEE. CDR3 sequence (DNA): TGTGCCAGCAGTCTTCAGGGTACAGATAAGCAGTATTTT. Protein product: CASSLQGTDKQYF.

This clonotype was seen ten or more times. The chain couples TRBV6-5 to TRBJ2-1; TRBD2 agrees at 9 bases. Per the germline V gene, CDR1 is MNHEY and CDR2 is SVGAGI. J was trimmed by 6 bases and V by 0 bases; bases with no gene match: 3. This CDR3 has 15 residues. The CDR3 loop reads CASSYSSGSSNEQFF. The CDR3 DNA reads TGTGCCAGCAGTTACTCTAGCGGGAGTAGCAATGAGCAGTTCTTC.

Comments on this clonotype: This clone may be a read error of a much larger clone one base away. CDR3 sequence: CASSSDTDNEQFF. The CDR3, as DNA: TGTGCCAGCAGCTCCGACACCGACAATGAGCAGTTCTTC. V is TRBV5-6 and J is TRBJ2-1; D remains ambiguous. V was cut by 3 bases and J by 5 bases, with 9 bases left in between. CDR3 length equals 13 residues. In germline, CDR1 is SGHDT, CDR2 YYEEEE.

The gene calls are TRBV7-8 and TRBJ1-2; D gene ambiguous. Deletions cut 5 bases from V and 3 bases from J, with 10 bases between. The CDR3 contains 13 residues. Germline-derived CDR1 and CDR2 are SGHVS and FQNEAQ. CDR3 coding DNA: TGTGCCAGCAGCCCCGGACTCTACTATGGCTACACCTTC. Protein sequence: CASSPGLYYGYTF.

This clonotype came up a few times. The J gene is TRBJ2-3, the V gene TRBV7-8; TRBD2 agrees at 8 bases. The CDR3 totals 19 residues. Germline V lookup: CDR1 SGHVS, CDR2 FQNEAQ. V was pared by 2 bases and J by 1 base, with 14 bases of the junction left unmatched. CDR3 nucleotides: TGTGCCAGCAGCTTACGTGGTCAGCGGGAGAGGGGTGGCACAGATACGCAGTATTTT. Its protein is CASSLRGQRERGGTDTQYF.

This clonotype showed up many times. The V gene is TRBV7-9, the J gene TRBJ2-2; 7 bases match TRBD1. The germline V gene encodes CDR1 SEHNR and CDR2 FQNEAQ (reference sequence). V lost 1 base to trimming and J lost 5 bases; unmatched junction nucleotides: 7. This CDR3 contains 16 residues. CDR3: CASSLVTGTGTGELFF. For the CDR3, the DNA is TGTGCCAGCAGCTTAGTGACAGGGACGGGAACCGGGGAGCTGTTTTTT.